What follows are 12 T cell receptor beta chains derived from one specimen sequenced in a study of cytomegalovirus exposure and HLA in healthy donors. Both 60 Vbeta primers and 13 Jbeta primers went into the PCR. Profiled with immunoSEQ multiplex PCR; TCRdb holds only in-frame clones, not every one. The data contain 150,000 to 200,000 clones, roughly 75% of them seen just once; the ten biggest clones take up roughly 7.8%. Input material: PBMCs. These receptors came from a woman in her thirties or forties in good health and CMV-seropositive.

CDR3: CASGPGTGDNEQFF. The CDR3 DNA reads as TGTGCTAGTGGCCCCGGGACAGGCGACAATGAGCAGTTCTTC. This chain links TRBV12-5 with TRBJ2-1; 8 bases align to TRBD1. The V segment lost 6 bases and the J segment 5 bases; nucleotides outside the gene matches: 6. The CDR3 loop spans 14 amino acids. CDR1 and CDR2 from the germline V gene are LGHNT and FRNRAP.

The V and J genes are TRBV2 and TRBJ2-3, with 8 nucleotides matching TRBD1. Germline CDR1 is SNHLY and CDR2 is FYNNEI. The CDR3 is 16 amino acids. The junction had 10 bases not matched to a gene; V was cut back by 4 bases and J by 4 bases. Written as DNA, the CDR3 is TGTGCCAGCAGTGGGCAGGGGGCAATAGCTTCAGATACGCAGTATTTT. This encodes CASSGQGAIASDTQYF.

The chain couples TRBV6-4 to TRBJ2-2; 10 bases align to TRBD1. This CDR3 is built from 15 residues. With V trimmed by 6 bases and J by 1 base, 2 bases remained unmatched. CDR1 is MRHNA and CDR2 is SNTAGT in the germline V gene. CDR3 nucleotides: TGTGCCAGCAGGAGGACAGGGGGGAACACCGGGGAGCTGTTTTTT. This sequence encodes CASRRTGGNTGELFF.

This chain uses TRBV5-1 with TRBJ2-3; 14 bases agree with TRBD2. Germline CDR1 and CDR2: SGHRS and YFSETQ. After removal of 0 bases from V and 4 bases from J, the junction contained 1 base not matched to a gene. This CDR3 is built from 16 residues. This CDR3 is CASSLEGLAGADTQYF. The DNA of the CDR3 is TGCGCCAGCAGCTTGGAGGGACTAGCGGGAGCAGATACGCAGTATTTT.

The chain uses TRBV28 and TRBJ1-5; 7 positions agree with TRBD1. The junction had 8 bases not matched to a gene; V was cut back by 5 bases and J by 4 bases. The CDR3 has 15 residues. Germline V gene data show CDR1 as MDHEN and CDR2 as SYDVKM. CDR3 nucleotide sequence: TGTGCCAGCAGTCCGACAGGGTCCGGAAATCAGCCCCAGCATTTT. Encoded protein: CASSPTGSGNQPQHF.

V usage is TRBV9 and J usage is TRBJ2-7, with 10 positions matching TRBD2. This CDR3 region has 18 residues. Germline V lookup: CDR1 SGDLS, CDR2 YYNGEE. V was clipped by 0 bases and J by 4 bases; unmatched bases: 13. The CDR3 coding sequence is TGTGCCAGCAGCGTAGGCGGGTCAGGGCTAGCGGGAGTTTACGAGCAGTACTTC. It encodes CASSVGGSGLAGVYEQYF.

For the CDR3, the DNA is TGTGCCAGCAGCGGACAGTATAGCAATCAGCCCCAGCATTTT. As protein: CASSGQYSNQPQHF. The rearrangement links TRBV27 to TRBJ1-5, with TRBD1 as a possible D gene (6 bases). Germline CDR1 MNHEY, CDR2 SMNVEV (reference sequence). V dropped 6 bases and J dropped 0 bases, with 9 bases sitting between them. The CDR3 extends over 14 amino acids.

This chain connects TRBV10-2 to TRBJ1-2, with 10 bases aligning to TRBD1. After removal of 7 bases from V and 8 bases from J, the junction contained 10 bases not matched to a gene. The CDR3 runs 14 residues. Per the germline V gene, CDR1 is WSHSY and CDR2 is SAAADI. The CDR3 region is CASTGQGGLGGYTF. The CDR3 DNA reads as TGCGCCAGCACTGGACAGGGGGGATTAGGGGGCTACACCTTC.

The chain has TRBV28 and TRBJ1-2; no clear D gene. Germline V gene lookup returns CDR1 MDHEN and CDR2 SYDVKM. There are 14 residues in the CDR3. V was shortened by 5 bases and J by 4 bases, with 14 bases between the two germline ends. CDR3 coding DNA: TGTGCCAGCAGTACTTACCGGGAGGGCTATGGCTACACCTTC. It translates to CASSTYREGYGYTF.

V and J are TRBV4-1 and TRBJ2-5; 8 bases line up with TRBD2. CDR3 length: 16 residues. Germline loops: CDR1 MGHRA, CDR2 YSYEKL. With 4 bases clipped from V and 0 bases from J, the junction kept 7 bases outside the gene matches. CDR3 DNA: TGCGCCAGCAGCCCCCCTGGCGGGGGGAACCAAGAGACCCAGTACTTC. Residues: CASSPPGGGNQETQYF.

The chain combines TRBV30 with TRBJ2-3; maybe TRBD2 (7 bases). There are 18 residues in the CDR3. Germline CDR1 is GTSNPN and CDR2 is SVGIG (reference sequence). V lost 0 bases, J lost 2 bases, and 21 bases lay in between. The CDR3 nucleotides read TGTGCCTGGAGTGTCCGGGGGGCTCTCCGAAAAAACACAGATACGCAGTATTTT. Translated, it gives CAWSVRGALRKNTDTQYF.

This clone turned up a few times. The chain uses TRBV28 and TRBJ2-2, with TRBD1 matching over 7 bases. The CDR3 consists of 14 residues. Unmatched junction bases numbered 8, after V lost 7 bases and J lost 6 bases. Germline V gene data show CDR1 as MDHEN and CDR2 as SYDVKM. CDR3 region: CASIDRGRAGELFF. DNA of the CDR3: TGTGCCAGCATCGATAGGGGGCGGGCCGGGGAGCTGTTTTTT.